The T cell receptor (beta chain) described here comes from a study of patients and donors after allogeneic stem cell transplantation. For this clonotype: A junction end diverges from the germline sequence, so it may reflect a read error.

The CDR3 spans 12 residues. Germline V gives CDR1 ENHRY, CDR2 SYGVKD. TCRdb re-called the RT-PCR reads through MiXCR, storing one row per CDR3 protein. This table has 40,000 to 45,000 distinct CDR3 sequences, under 40% appearing once. This chain connects TRBV10-3 to TRBJ2-1; tentatively, D is TRBD1 or TRBD2 (5 bases each). This clonotype was sampled from a human donor who was either an allogeneic HSCT recipient or a stem cell or donor lymphocyte infusion donor (not recorded which). It is not recorded whose cells these are; they may come from a transplant donor. Sample: blood, either unsorted or a sorted T cell fraction (not recorded which). The CDR3 here is CAIKSAGTEHFF. CDR3 coding DNA: TGTGCCATCAAAAGCGCCGGGACCGAGCACTTCTTC.